This entry lists 28 T cell receptor beta chains sequenced from one sample in a study of T cell responses to AZD1222 COVID-19 vaccine. Generated by immunoSEQ multiplex PCR, the TCRdb table keeps only in-frame clones and is missing some. The sample shows roughly 140,000 clones, approximately 90% of them seen only once. Sequences were derived from peripheral blood, sampled on day 0 of MenACWY control vaccination. The origin of the receptors is an adult in good health.

This clone came up a few times. The chain employs TRBV5-1 and TRBJ2-1; maybe TRBD2 (5 bases). V was pared by 1 base and J by 2 bases, with 7 bases between. CDR3 length equals 14 residues. Per germline, CDR1 SGHRS and CDR2 YFSETQ. CDR3 protein: CASSLFGTYNEQFF. In DNA form, the CDR3 reads TGCGCCAGCAGCTTGTTCGGGACCTACAATGAGCAGTTCTTC.

The genes are TRBV4-1 and TRBJ2-5, with D unresolved. The germline V gene has CDR1 MGHRA and CDR2 YSYEKL. There are 13 residues in the CDR3. The V and J ends lost 3 bases and 5 bases respectively, with 10 bases between them. CDR3 DNA sequence: TGCGCCAGCAGCCAGACGAATCGGGAGACCCAGTACTTC. Residues: CASSQTNRETQYF.

The chain carries TRBV19 and TRBJ2-7, with no clear D. The CDR3 covers 13 residues. Germline V gene data show CDR1 as LNHDA and CDR2 as SQIVND (reference sequence). V shed 5 bases and J shed 0 bases, with 8 bases lying between them. This CDR3 is CASSSGPSYEQYF. CDR3 in DNA: TGTGCCAGTAGTTCCGGGCCCTCCTACGAGCAGTACTTC.

This chain joins TRBV4-1 and TRBJ2-1; 9 positions match TRBD2. After removal of 5 bases from V and 5 bases from J, the junction contained 7 bases not matched to a gene. The CDR3 is made up of 15 amino acids. Germline V gene sequence: CDR1 MGHRA, CDR2 YSYEKL. The CDR3 DNA sequence: TGCGCCAGCAGCATGGGGCGGGAGGGCCACAATGAGCAGTTCTTC. Translated: CASSMGREGHNEQFF.

The chain links TRBV9 to TRBJ2-7; D remains unclear. V was trimmed by 0 bases and J by 5 bases, leaving 18 bases between them. Germline-derived CDR1 and CDR2 are SGDLS and YYNGEE. The CDR3 is made up of 16 amino acids. CDR3 nucleotide sequence: TGTGCCAGCAGCGTAGGAGTGACAAGACTTCGGGACGAGCAGTACTTC. It yields the protein CASSVGVTRLRDEQYF. Based on the CDR3 plus reference TRBV9 and TRBJ2-7, the full variable domain is DSGVTQTPKHLITATGQRVTLRCSPRSGDLSVYWYQQSLDQGLQFLIQYYNGEERAKGNILERFSAQQFPDLHSELNLSSLELGDSALYFCASSVGVTRLRDEQYFGPGTRLTVT.

This sequence joins TRBV5-1 and TRBJ1-4; no clear D gene. Germline V gives CDR1 SGHRS, CDR2 YFSETQ. V was cut by 7 bases and J by 12 bases, with 25 bases left in between. The CDR3 length is 15 residues. The CDR3 here is CASSMGPDGTGELFF. CDR3 bases: TGCGCCAGCTCTATGGGTCCGGATGGCACCGGGGAACTGTTTTTT.

The chain couples TRBV2 to TRBJ2-2; 10 bases match TRBD2. V dropped 7 bases and J dropped 4; count of bases not matched to a gene: 6. Germline V gives CDR1 SNHLY, CDR2 FYNNEI. The CDR3 consists of 15 residues. CDR3 region: CASKFPSGGTGELFF. The CDR3 DNA follows: TGTGCCAGCAAGTTCCCTAGCGGGGGCACCGGGGAGCTGTTTTTT.

A remark on this clone: Different DNA sequences within this sample yield the same CDR3. The chain recombines TRBV5-1 with TRBJ2-6; maybe TRBD1 (5 bases). The CDR3 covers 15 residues. V was cut by 0 bases and J by 4 bases, with 8 bases left in between. The germline CDR1 and CDR2 sequences are SGHRS and YFSETQ. Here the CDR3 reads CASSLGGSGANVLTF. The CDR3 coding sequence is TGCGCCAGCAGCTTGGGGGGCTCCGGGGCCAACGTCCTGACTTTC.

The V call is TRBV6-4, the J call TRBJ1-4, with TRBD1 identical over 8 bases. The CDR3 has 15 residues. CDR1 and CDR2 (germline): MRHNA, SNTAGT. V lost 0 bases, J lost 8 bases, and 5 bases stayed unmatched. The CDR3 bases are TGTGCCAGCAGTGACTCGACAGGGGTATTCGAAAAACTGTTTTTT. Protein: CASSDSTGVFEKLFF.

This clone was detected once. The chain has TRBV4-3 and TRBJ2-7; 8 positions match TRBD1. Germline V gene sequence: CDR1 LGHNA, CDR2 YSLEER. This CDR3 is built from 16 residues. V dropped 1 base and J dropped 2; count of bases not matched to a gene: 7. The CDR3 nucleotides are TGCGCCAGCAGCCAAGTAGTGGGACAGGCAGCCTACGAGCAGTACTTC. This sequence encodes CASSQVVGQAAYEQYF.

In its sample, this clone was seen once. This rearrangement joins TRBV11-3 to TRBJ1-2; TRBD1 matches 9 bases. Trimming cost V 5 bases and J 5 bases; bases outside gene matches: 6. This CDR3 is 14 amino acids long. The germline V gene encodes CDR1 SGHNT and CDR2 YENEEA. The CDR3 sequence: CASSDGTGSYGYTF. DNA of the CDR3: TGTGCCAGCAGCGATGGGACAGGGAGTTATGGCTACACCTTC.

The rearrangement links TRBV15 to TRBJ1-3; 7 nucleotides agree with TRBD1. Germline CDR1 and CDR2: LNHNV and YYDKDF (reference sequence). This CDR3 contains 16 residues. The J segment lost 3 bases and the V segment lost 4 bases, leaving 9 bases of the junction unmatched. The CDR3 spells CATSKGGQGVGNTIYF. In nucleotides, the CDR3 is TGTGCCACCAGCAAGGGCGGGCAGGGGGTTGGAAACACCATATATTTT.

The rearrangement links TRBV29-1 to TRBJ1-1; the match to TRBD1 covers 7 bases. The trim removed 7 bases at V and 5 bases at J, leaving 10 bases unmatched. Per germline, CDR1 SQVTM and CDR2 ANQGSEA. CDR3 length equals 13 residues. In DNA, the CDR3 is TGCAGCGCCGAGAGGGGGCCAAGAACTGAAGCTTTCTTT. Translated, it gives CSAERGPRTEAFF.

The chain uses TRBV7-9 and TRBJ1-2, with TRBD1 matching 7 bases. Germline V gives CDR1 SEHNR, CDR2 FQNEAQ (reference sequence). CDR3 size: 11 residues. Unmatched junction bases numbered 1, after V lost 5 bases and J lost 7 bases. The CDR3, as DNA: TGTGCCAGCAGCCAGGGGGGTGGCTACACCTTC. It translates to CASSQGGGYTF.

V gene TRBV5-1 combines with J gene TRBJ2-3; D is ambiguous. Per germline, CDR1 SGHRS and CDR2 YFSETQ. V shed 3 bases and J shed 4 bases, with 9 bases lying between them. The CDR3 is 13 residues long. The CDR3 here is CASSSPGPDTQYF. Here the CDR3 DNA reads TGCGCCAGCAGCTCACCAGGACCAGATACGCAGTATTTT. The entire variable domain, with the rest obtained from reference TRBV5-1 and TRBJ2-3, is as follows: KAGVTQTPRYLIKTRGQQVTLSCSPISGHRSVSWYQQTPGQGLQFLFEYFSETQRNKGNFPGRFSGRQFSNSRSEMNVSTLELGDSALYLCASSSPGPDTQYFGPGTRLTVL.

This clone was observed a single time. The chain has TRBV5-6 and TRBJ2-6, with 11 bases identical to TRBD2. The CDR3 is made up of 19 amino acids. Per germline, CDR1 SGHDT and CDR2 YYEEEE. The trim removed 3 bases at V and 0 bases at J, leaving 8 bases unmatched. The CDR3 sequence is CASSSVRLAGSSGANVLTF. CDR3 bases: TGTGCCAGCAGCTCGGTTCGACTAGCGGGGAGCTCTGGGGCCAACGTCCTGACTTTC.

Remarks on this clone: Other nucleotide sequences from this sample produce the same CDR3. The V call is TRBV7-9, the J call TRBJ1-2, with no clear D. V lost 1 base and J lost 4, with 4 bases in between. This CDR3 region has 12 residues. Germline V lookup: CDR1 SEHNR, CDR2 FQNEAQ (reference sequence). CDR3 amino acids: CASSLEGYGYTF. DNA for the CDR3: TGTGCCAGCAGCTTAGAGGGCTATGGCTACACCTTC.

This rearrangement joins TRBV2 to TRBJ1-1; 7 bases map to TRBD1. Germline lookup yields CDR1 SNHLY and CDR2 FYNNEI. The J segment lost 4 bases and the V segment lost 7 bases, leaving 6 bases of the junction unmatched. This CDR3 is 13 amino acids long. This CDR3 reads CASTESGGTEAFF. For the CDR3, the DNA is TGTGCCAGCACCGAGTCAGGGGGCACTGAAGCTTTCTTT.

V gene TRBV27 combines with J gene TRBJ1-2; D not resolved. This CDR3 is 14 amino acids long. The V end lost 4 bases, the J end lost 6 bases, and 15 bases lay between the germline ends. Per the germline V gene, CDR1 is MNHEY and CDR2 is SMNVEV (reference sequence). CDR3 loop: CASSSLRPVDGYTF. The CDR3 bases are TGTGCCAGCAGTTCGCTCAGGCCTGTTGATGGCTACACCTTC.

The J gene is TRBJ1-2, the V gene TRBV20-1; 8 bases line up with TRBD1. The length of the CDR3 is 11 residues. Per germline, CDR1 DFQATT and CDR2 SNEGSKA (reference sequence). The trim removed 3 bases at V and 8 bases at J, leaving 2 bases unmatched. As DNA, the CDR3 is TGCAGTGCTAGCGACAGGGGAGGCTACACCTTC. The encoded protein is CSASDRGGYTF.

The V call is TRBV7-9, the J call TRBJ2-7; D might be TRBD1 or TRBD2, each matching 5 bases. The CDR3 is 13 amino acids. CDR1 is SEHNR, CDR2 FQNEAQ, per germline (reference sequence). Deletions cut 4 bases from V and 2 bases from J, with 9 bases between. The DNA for the CDR3 is TGTGCCAGCAGCTCGCTGGGACCCTACGAGCAGTACTTC. Its protein is CASSSLGPYEQYF.

CDR3 sequence reads: CASSQEPGQALAKNIQYF. For the CDR3, the DNA is TGTGCCAGCAGCCAAGAACCCGGACAGGCTCTAGCCAAAAACATTCAGTACTTC. The chain links TRBV4-2 to TRBJ2-4, with TRBD1 matching over 7 bases. The V and J ends lost 0 bases and 0 bases, in that order; junction bases with no gene match: 8. CDR3 length equals 18 residues. Germline V gene sequence: CDR1 LGHNA, CDR2 YNFKEQ.

The rearrangement uses TRBV19 and TRBJ2-2; D is undetermined. The CDR3 sequence is 13 residues long. Trimming stripped 6 bases from V and 5 bases from J, with 10 bases between. Germline V gene lookup returns CDR1 LNHDA and CDR2 SQIVND (reference sequence). The DNA for the CDR3 is TGTGCCAGTAGCCACGATGGAACCGGGGAGCTGTTTTTT. Its protein product is CASSHDGTGELFF. The whole variable domain, filled in from reference TRBV19 and TRBJ2-2, reads DGGITQSPKYLFRKEGQNVTLSCEQNLNHDAMYWYRQDPGQGLRLIYYSQIVNDFQKGDIAEGYSVSREKKESFPLTVTSAQKNPTAFYLCASSHDGTGELFFGEGSRLTVL.

The chain is built from TRBV7-9 and TRBJ1-1; D is uncertain. Trimming removed 3 bases at V and 0 bases at J, with 8 bases between. There are 14 residues in the CDR3. Germline-derived CDR1 and CDR2 are SEHNR and FQNEAQ (reference sequence). The CDR3 region is CASSFQAVNTEAFF. CDR3 coding DNA: TGTGCCAGCAGCTTTCAGGCGGTGAACACTGAAGCTTTCTTT. The full variable domain, in which reference TRBV7-9 and TRBJ1-1 provide the parts outside the CDR3, is DTGVSQNPRHKITKRGQNVTFRCDPISEHNRLYWYRQTLGQGPEFLTYFQNEAQLEKSRLLSDRFSAERPKGSFSTLEIQRTEQGDSAMYLCASSFQAVNTEAFFGQGTRLTVV.

The chain links TRBV19 to TRBJ1-3, with D perhaps TRBD1 (5 bases). The CDR3 is 16 residues long. Germline V CDR1 and CDR2: LNHDA, SQIVND (reference sequence). V shed 1 base and J shed 1 base, with 11 bases lying between them. CDR3 bases: TGTGCCAGTAGTATAGTGGTCGGGGGATCTGGAAACACCATATATTTT. Protein sequence: CASSIVVGGSGNTIYF.

The V call is TRBV18, the J call TRBJ1-2, with 7 bases matching TRBD1. The CDR3 extends over 18 amino acids. Germline CDR1 KGHSH, CDR2 LQKENI. V trimming: 3 bases; J trimming: 5 bases; junction bases outside the gene matches: 18. The CDR3 DNA follows: TGTGCCAGCTCACCTGAATATCTCGACGGGACAGATAATTATGGCTACACCTTC. This gives the protein CASSPEYLDGTDNYGYTF.

V gene TRBV4-3 combines with J gene TRBJ2-4; D gene ambiguous. Trimming removed 0 bases at V and 3 bases at J, with 12 bases between. This CDR3 is 16 amino acids long. Germline assignment: CDR1 LGHNA and CDR2 YSLEER. CDR3 nucleotides: TGCGCCAGCAGCCAAGACCAAGCTGCGGACAAAAACATTCAGTACTTC. Translating gives CASSQDQAADKNIQYF.

The genes are TRBV30 and TRBJ1-1; no clear D gene. The V gene lost 0 bases and the J gene lost 3 bases, with 17 bases spanning the gap. The CDR3 spans 16 residues. Germline V lookup: CDR1 GTSNPN, CDR2 SVGIG (reference sequence). The CDR3 here is CAWSVLGGLGDTEAFF. In DNA form, the CDR3 reads TGTGCCTGGAGTGTACTGGGCGGGTTGGGTGACACTGAAGCTTTCTTT.